This T cell receptor (beta chain) was documented in a study of T cells in Graves' hyperthyroidism and ophthalmopathy. Many counts were recorded for this clonotype. Trimming shortened V by 4 bases and J by 6 bases, and 23 bases separated the two germline ends. Germline loops: CDR1 SGHRS, CDR2 YFSETQ. The CDR3 runs 16 residues. The source material, RNA transcripts, was used to amplify TCR beta CDR3 regions. The HTBI set primed first-round TCR CDR3 RT-PCR. TCRdb re-called the multiplex PCR reads through MiXCR, storing one row per CDR3 protein. This sample has about half a million distinct CDR3 sequences; around 21% occur once, and the top ten carry about 25%.

Source material: blood. The V call is TRBV5-1, the J call TRBJ2-7; D may be TRBD2 (6 bases). The receptor was derived from a man aged 18 to 30 with Graves' hyperthyroidism. CDR3 DNA: TGCGCCAGCAGCGGTCGGGACTCAAAGGTCGGGGGCGAGCAGTACTTC. Protein: CASSGRDSKVGGEQYF.